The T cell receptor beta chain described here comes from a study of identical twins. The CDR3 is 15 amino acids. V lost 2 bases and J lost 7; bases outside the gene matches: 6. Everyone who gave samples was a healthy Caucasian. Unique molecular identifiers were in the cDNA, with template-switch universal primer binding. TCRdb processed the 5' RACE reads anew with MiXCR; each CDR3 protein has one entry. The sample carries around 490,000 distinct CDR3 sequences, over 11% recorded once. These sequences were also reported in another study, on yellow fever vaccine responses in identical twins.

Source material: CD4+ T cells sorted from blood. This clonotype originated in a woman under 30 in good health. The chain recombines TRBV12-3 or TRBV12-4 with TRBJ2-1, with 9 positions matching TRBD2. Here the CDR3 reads CASSLKPLAGNEQFF. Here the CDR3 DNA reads TGTGCCAGCAGTTTAAAACCCCTAGCGGGAAATGAGCAGTTCTTC.